Reported below is one TCR beta chain. Its antigen is still unknown. A library of TCRbeta sequences, prepared with unique molecular identifiers, was generated. TCRdb reprocessed the PCR reads via MiXCR and lists one record per CDR3 protein. The sample contains 250,000 to 400,000 distinct CDR3 sequences, 23% of which appear only once. The source of the sample is a study of T-cell reconstitution after alpha-beta-depleted transplantation in children. Study observations and caveats: A year post-transplant, T-cell counts and diversity derived mostly from newly produced T cells.

This CDR3 has 17 residues. J gave up 8 bases and V 2 bases, and 14 bases lay outside the gene matches. In germline, CDR1 is KGHSH, CDR2 LQKENI. The specimen comprised PBMCs, mostly from graft donor cells, sampled 180 days after TCRalphabeta/CD19-depleted stem cell transplant. The chain combines TRBV18 with TRBJ2-1, with 8 nucleotides matching TRBD2. This clonotype originated in a male patient younger than 18 who had a stem cell transplant for acute lymphoblastic leukemia, so the T cells may come from the graft donor. The CDR3 loop is CASSPKRLARGTDEQFF. The CDR3 DNA reads TGTGCCAGCTCACCAAAGCGACTAGCGAGAGGCACGGATGAGCAGTTCTTC. The full variable domain, with the rest looked up from reference TRBV18 and TRBJ2-1, is NAGVMQNPRHLVRRRGQEARLRCSPMKGHSHVYWYRQLPEEGLKFMVYLQKENIIDESGMPKERFSAEFPKEGPSILRIQQVVRGDSAAYFCASSPKRLARGTDEQFFGPGTRLTVL.